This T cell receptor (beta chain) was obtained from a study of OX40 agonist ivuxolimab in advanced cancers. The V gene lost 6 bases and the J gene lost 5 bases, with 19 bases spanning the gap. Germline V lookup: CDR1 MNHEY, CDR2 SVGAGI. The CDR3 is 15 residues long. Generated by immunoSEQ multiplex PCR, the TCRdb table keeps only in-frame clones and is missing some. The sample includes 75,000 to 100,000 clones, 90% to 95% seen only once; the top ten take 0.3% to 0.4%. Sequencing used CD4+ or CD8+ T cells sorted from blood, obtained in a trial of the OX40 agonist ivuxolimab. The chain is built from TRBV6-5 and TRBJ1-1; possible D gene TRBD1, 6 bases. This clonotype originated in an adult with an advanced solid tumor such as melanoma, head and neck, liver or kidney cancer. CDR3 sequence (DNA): TGTGCCAGCAGACAGGTTGGGGGGCGCAGAACTGAAGCTTTCTTT. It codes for CASRQVGGRRTEAFF.